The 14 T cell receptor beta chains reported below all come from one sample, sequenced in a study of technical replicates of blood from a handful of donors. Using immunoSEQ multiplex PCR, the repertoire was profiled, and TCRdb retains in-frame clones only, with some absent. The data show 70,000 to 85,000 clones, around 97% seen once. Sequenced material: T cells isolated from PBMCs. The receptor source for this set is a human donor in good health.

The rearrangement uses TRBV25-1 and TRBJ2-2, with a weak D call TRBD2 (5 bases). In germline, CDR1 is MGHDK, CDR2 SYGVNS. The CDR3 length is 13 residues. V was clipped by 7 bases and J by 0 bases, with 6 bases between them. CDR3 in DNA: TGTGCCAGCACCGGGACGAACACCGGGGAGCTGTTTTTT. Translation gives CASTGTNTGELFF.

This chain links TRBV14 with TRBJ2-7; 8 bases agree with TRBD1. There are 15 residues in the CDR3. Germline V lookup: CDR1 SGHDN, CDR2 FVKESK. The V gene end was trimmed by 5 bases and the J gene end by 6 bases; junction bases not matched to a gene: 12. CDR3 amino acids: CASSEIGQGDFEQYF. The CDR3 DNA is TGTGCCAGCAGCGAAATCGGACAGGGAGATTTCGAGCAGTACTTC.

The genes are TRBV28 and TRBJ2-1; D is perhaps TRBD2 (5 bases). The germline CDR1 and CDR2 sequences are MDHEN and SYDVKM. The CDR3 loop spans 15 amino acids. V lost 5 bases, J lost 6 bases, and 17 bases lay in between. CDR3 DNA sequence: TGTGCCAGCAGTCCCGGAGGCCGCCTGGGCAATGAGCAGTTCTTC. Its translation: CASSPGGRLGNEQFF. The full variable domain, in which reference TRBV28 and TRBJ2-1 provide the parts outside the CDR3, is DVKVTQSSRYLVKRTGEKVFLECVQDMDHENMFWYRQDPGLGLRLIYFSYDVKMKEKGDIPEGYSVSREKKERFSLILESASTNQTSMYLCASSPGGRLGNEQFFGPGTRLTVL.

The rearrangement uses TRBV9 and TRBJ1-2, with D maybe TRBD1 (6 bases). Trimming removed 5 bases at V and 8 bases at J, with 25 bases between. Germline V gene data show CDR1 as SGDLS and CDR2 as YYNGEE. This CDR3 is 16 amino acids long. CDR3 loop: CASRTAGAQYLGGYTF. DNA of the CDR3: TGTGCCAGCAGAACGGCAGGGGCGCAATACTTGGGGGGCTACACCTTC.

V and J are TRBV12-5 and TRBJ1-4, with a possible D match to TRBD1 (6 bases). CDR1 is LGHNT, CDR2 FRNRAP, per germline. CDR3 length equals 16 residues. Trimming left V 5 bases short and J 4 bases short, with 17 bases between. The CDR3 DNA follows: TGTGCTAGTGGTCTATCACAGGGCAGGGGTAATGAAAAACTGTTTTTT. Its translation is CASGLSQGRGNEKLFF.

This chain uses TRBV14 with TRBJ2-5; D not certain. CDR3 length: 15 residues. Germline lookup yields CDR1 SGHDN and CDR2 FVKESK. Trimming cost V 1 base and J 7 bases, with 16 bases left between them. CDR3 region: CASSQGQRRGGTQYF. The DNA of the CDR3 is TGTGCCAGCAGCCAAGGCCAGCGCCGTGGTGGGACCCAGTACTTC.

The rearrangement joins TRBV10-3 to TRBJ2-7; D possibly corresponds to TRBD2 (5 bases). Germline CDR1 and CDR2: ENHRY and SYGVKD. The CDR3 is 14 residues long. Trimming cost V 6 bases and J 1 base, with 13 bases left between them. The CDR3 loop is CAISQRSVSYEQYF. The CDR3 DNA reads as TGTGCCATCAGCCAGCGGTCCGTATCCTACGAGCAGTACTTC.

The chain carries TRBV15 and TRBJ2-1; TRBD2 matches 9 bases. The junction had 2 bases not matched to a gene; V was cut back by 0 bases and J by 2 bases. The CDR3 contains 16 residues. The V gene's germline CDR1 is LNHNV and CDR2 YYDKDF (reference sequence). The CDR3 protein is CATSRDSGSTYNEQFF. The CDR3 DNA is TGTGCCACCAGCAGAGATAGCGGGAGCACCTACAATGAGCAGTTCTTC.

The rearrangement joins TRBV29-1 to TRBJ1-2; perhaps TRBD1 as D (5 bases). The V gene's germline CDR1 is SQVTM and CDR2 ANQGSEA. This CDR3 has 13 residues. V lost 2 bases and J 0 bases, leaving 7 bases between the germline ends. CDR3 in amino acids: CSVERTTNYGYTF. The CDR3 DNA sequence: TGCAGCGTTGAAAGGACAACTAACTATGGCTACACCTTC.

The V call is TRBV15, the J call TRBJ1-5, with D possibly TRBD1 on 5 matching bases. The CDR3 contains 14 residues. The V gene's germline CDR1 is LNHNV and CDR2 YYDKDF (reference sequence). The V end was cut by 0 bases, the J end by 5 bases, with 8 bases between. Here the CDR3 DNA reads TGTGCCACCAGCAGAGAAGGAGGGGATCAGCCCCAGCATTTT. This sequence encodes CATSREGGDQPQHF.

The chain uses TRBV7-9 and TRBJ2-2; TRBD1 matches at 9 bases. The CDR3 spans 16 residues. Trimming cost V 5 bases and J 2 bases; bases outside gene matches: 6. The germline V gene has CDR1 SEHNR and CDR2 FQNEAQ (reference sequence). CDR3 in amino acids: CASSVNRGLNTGELFF. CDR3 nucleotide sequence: TGTGCCAGCAGCGTAAACAGGGGGCTCAACACCGGGGAGCTGTTTTTT. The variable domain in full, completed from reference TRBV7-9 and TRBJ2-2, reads DTGVSQNPRHKITKRGQNVTFRCDPISEHNRLYWYRQTLGQGPEFLTYFQNEAQLEKSRLLSDRFSAERPKGSFSTLEIQRTEQGDSAMYLCASSVNRGLNTGELFFGEGSRLTVL.

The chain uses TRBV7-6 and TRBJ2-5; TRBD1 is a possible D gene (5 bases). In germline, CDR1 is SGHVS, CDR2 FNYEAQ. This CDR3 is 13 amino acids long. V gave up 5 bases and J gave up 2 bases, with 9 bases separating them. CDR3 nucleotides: TGTGCCAGCAGCCCTGACAGTCAAGAGACCCAGTACTTC. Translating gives CASSPDSQETQYF.

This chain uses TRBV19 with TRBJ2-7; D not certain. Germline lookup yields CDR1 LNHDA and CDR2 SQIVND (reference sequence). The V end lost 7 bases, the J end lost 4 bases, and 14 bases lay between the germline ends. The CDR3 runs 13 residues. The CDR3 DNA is TGTGCCAGTACCTATGGGCCGGCGTACGAGCAGTACTTC. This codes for CASTYGPAYEQYF.

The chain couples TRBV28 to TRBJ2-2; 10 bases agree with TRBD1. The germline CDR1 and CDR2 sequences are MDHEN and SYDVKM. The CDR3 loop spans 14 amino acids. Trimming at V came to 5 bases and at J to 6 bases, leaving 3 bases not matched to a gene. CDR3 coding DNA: TGTGCCAGCAGTCGACAGGGGGCGGCCGGGGAGCTGTTTTTT. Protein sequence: CASSRQGAAGELFF.